The clone carrying this TCR beta chain was detected a few times. Its antigen is still unknown. The data belong to a study of T-cell memory formation after mild COVID-19. Findings and limits, study-wide: The main location of contracting CD4+ clones was CM and EM, and that of contracting CD8+ clones was EMRA. CD4+ bias marked clones expanding day 15 to 37, unlike balanced contracting clones.

TCRdb called the 5' RACE reads again in MiXCR, with one record for every CDR3 protein. The table lists 300,000 to 400,000 distinct CDR3 sequences, more than 15% of them singletons. Germline V gives CDR1 SGHRS, CDR2 YFSETQ. The V end was cut by 2 bases, the J end by 0 bases, with 11 bases between. The CDR3 runs 15 residues. The sample consisted of PBMCs or a T cell subset sorted from them (not recorded which). The chain links TRBV5-1 to TRBJ2-5; D gene uncertain. The clonotype comes from a man aged 18-30 years who had mild COVID-19 (a few samples of this study predate the infection). Cell type and time point are not known. CDR3 bases: TGCGCCAGCAGCTTCGTGGGTTTCAACCAAGAGACCCAGTACTTC. This codes for CASSFVGFNQETQYF.